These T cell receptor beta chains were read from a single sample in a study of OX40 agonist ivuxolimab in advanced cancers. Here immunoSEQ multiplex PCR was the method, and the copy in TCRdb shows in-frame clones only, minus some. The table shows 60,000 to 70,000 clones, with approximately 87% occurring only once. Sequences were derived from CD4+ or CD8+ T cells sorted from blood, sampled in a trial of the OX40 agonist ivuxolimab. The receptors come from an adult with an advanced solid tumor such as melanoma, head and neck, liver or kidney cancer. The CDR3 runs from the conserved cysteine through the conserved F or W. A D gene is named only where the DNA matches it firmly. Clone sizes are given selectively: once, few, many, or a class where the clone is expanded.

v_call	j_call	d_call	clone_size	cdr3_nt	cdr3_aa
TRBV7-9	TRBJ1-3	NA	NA	TGTGCCAGCAGCACCGTGGCAGCGGCTGGAAACACCATATATTTT	CASSTVAAAGNTIYF
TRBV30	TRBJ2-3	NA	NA	TGTGCCTGGAGTGAGGGGGTGAGAGATACGCAGTATTTT	CAWSEGVRDTQYF
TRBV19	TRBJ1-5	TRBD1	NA	TGTGCCAGTTCCCCCAGGGGGGTCAACAATCAGCCCCAGCATTTT	CASSPRGVNNQPQHF
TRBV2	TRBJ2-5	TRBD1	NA	TGTGCCACCAATAGGGACAGGGGGCGCGGGGGGACCCAGTACTTC	CATNRDRGRGGTQYF
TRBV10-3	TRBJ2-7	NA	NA	TGTGCCATCAGTGAGGGTGCAGGCCGGGGCTACGAGCAGTACTTC	CAISEGAGRGYEQYF
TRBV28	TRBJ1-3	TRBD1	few	TGTGCCAGCAGCCTAGGGACAGGCTCTGGAAACACCATATATTTT	CASSLGTGSGNTIYF
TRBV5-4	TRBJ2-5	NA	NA	TGTGCCAGCAGTCGAGCTTACATGGAGACCCAGTACTTC	CASSRAYMETQYF
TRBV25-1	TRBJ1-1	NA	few	TGTGCCACTTCAAGACGGGAGAACACTGAAGCTTTCTTT	CATSRRENTEAFF
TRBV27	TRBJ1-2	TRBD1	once	TGTGCCAGCAGTTACTCTGACAGGGGCATCTATGGCTACACCTTC	CASSYSDRGIYGYTF
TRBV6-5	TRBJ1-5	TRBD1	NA	TGTGCCAGCAGTTCACAGGGGGCGGATCAGCCCCAGCATTTT	CASSSQGADQPQHF
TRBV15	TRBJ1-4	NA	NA	TGTGCCACCAGCCCCTCCCCACAGGGCGGTGAAAAACTGTTTTTT	CATSPSPQGGEKLFF
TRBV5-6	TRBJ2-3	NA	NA	TGTGCCAGCAGCTTGGAGGTGGCGGTCAGTAGCACAGATACGCAGTATTTT	CASSLEVAVSSTDTQYF
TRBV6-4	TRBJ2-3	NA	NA	TGTGCCAGCAGTGACCAGTCCGGGGATACGCAGTATTTT	CASSDQSGDTQYF
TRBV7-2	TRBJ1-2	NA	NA	TGTGCCAGCAGCTGGACAGAGCATGATGGCTACACCTTC	CASSWTEHDGYTF
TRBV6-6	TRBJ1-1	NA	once	TGTGCCAGCAGGCTAGGGGGTCAGGCCACTGAAGCTTTCTTT	CASRLGGQATEAFF
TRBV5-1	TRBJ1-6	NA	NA	TGCGCCAGCAGCTTGGAAATCACGAATTCACCCCTCCACTTT	CASSLEITNSPLHF